The present T cell receptor beta chain was sequenced within a study of blood T cell repertoires in COVID-19. J was trimmed by 9 bases and V by 3 bases; bases with no gene match: 3. Germline CDR1 SGHAT, CDR2 FQNNGV. The CDR3 contains 15 residues. How the authors handled the data: Reference gene primer amplification gave estimated nucleated cell counts. Sequenced by immunoSEQ multiplex PCR; TCRdb stores in-frame clones only, minus some. V, J and clone size reflect that table, while D and trimming were determined from the DNA. The sample lists about 230,000 clones, 85% to 90% seen once, with around 3.7% in the top ten.

Sample: PBMCs or T cells enriched from blood (not recorded which). The origin of this receptor is a woman aged 25 to 39 with acute COVID-19. The rearrangement links TRBV11-2 to TRBJ2-1; TRBD2 aligns across 15 bases. CDR3 sequence (DNA): TGTGCCAGCAGCTTCGGACTAGCGGGGGGGCCTGAGCAGTTCTTC. It translates to CASSFGLAGGPEQFF. Full variable domain (remainder filled in from reference TRBV11-2 and TRBJ2-1): EAGVAQSPRYKIIEKRQSVAFWCNPISGHATLYWYQQILGQGPKLLIQFQNNGVVDDSQLPKDRFSAERLKGVDSTLKIQPAKLEDSAVYLCASSFGLAGGPEQFFGPGTRLTVL.